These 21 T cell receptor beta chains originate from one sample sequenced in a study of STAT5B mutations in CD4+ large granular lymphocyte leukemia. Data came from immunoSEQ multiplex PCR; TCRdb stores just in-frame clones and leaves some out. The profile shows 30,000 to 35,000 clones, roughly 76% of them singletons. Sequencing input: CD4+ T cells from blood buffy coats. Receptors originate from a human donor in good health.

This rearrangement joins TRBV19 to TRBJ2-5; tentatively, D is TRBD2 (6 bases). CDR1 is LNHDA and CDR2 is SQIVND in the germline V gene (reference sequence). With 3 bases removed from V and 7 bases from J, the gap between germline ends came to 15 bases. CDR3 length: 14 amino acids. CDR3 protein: CASSIGDSPGTQYF. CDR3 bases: TGTGCCAGTAGTATTGGGGACTCCCCGGGGACCCAGTACTTC.

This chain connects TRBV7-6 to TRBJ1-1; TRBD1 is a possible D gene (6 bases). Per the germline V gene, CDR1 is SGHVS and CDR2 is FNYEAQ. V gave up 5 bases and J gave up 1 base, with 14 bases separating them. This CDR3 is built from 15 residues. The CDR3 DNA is TGTGCCAGCAGCCCGAGACAGGCCTCGAACACTGAAGCTTTCTTT. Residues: CASSPRQASNTEAFF.

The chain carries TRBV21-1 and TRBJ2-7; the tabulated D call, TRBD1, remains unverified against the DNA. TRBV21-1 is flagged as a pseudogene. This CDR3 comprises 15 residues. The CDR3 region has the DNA TGTGCCAGCAGCCCCCTTGGGCAGAGAACCTACGAGCAGTACTTC. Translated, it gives CASSPLGQRTYEQYF.

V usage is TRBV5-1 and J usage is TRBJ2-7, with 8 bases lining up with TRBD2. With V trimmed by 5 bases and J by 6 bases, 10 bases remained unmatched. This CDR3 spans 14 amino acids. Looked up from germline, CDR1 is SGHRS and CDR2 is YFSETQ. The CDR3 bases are TGCGCCAGCAGGCCCTCAGCGGGAGTCGGCGAGCAGTACTTC. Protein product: CASRPSAGVGEQYF.

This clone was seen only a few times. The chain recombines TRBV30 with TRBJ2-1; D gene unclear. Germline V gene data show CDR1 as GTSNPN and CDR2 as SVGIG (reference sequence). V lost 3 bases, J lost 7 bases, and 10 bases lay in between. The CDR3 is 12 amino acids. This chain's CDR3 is CAWSRRGNEQFF. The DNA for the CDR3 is TGTGCCTGGAGCAGACGTGGGAATGAGCAGTTCTTC.

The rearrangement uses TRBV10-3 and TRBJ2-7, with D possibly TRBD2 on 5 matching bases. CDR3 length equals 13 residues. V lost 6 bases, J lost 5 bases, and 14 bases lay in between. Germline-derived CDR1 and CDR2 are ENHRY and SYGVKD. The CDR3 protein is CAISREAGNEQYF. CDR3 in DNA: TGTGCCATCAGCCGGGAAGCTGGAAACGAGCAGTACTTC.

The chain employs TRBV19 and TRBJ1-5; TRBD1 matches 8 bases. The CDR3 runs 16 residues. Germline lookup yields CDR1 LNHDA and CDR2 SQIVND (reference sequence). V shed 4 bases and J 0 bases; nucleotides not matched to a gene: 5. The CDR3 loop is CASSTGTGYSNQPQHF. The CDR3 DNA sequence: TGTGCCAGTAGTACCGGGACAGGCTATAGCAATCAGCCCCAGCATTTT.

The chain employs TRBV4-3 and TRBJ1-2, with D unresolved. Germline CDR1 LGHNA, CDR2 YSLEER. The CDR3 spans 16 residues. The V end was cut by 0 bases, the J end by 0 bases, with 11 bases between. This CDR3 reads CASSQDRNPANYGYTF. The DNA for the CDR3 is TGCGCCAGCAGCCAAGATCGGAACCCAGCTAACTATGGCTACACCTTC.

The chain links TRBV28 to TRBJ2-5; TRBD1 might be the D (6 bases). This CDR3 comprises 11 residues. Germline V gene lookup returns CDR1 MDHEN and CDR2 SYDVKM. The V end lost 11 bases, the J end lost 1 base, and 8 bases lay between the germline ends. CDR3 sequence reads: CAADSQETQYF. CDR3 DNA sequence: TGTGCCGCGGACAGCCAAGAGACCCAGTACTTC.

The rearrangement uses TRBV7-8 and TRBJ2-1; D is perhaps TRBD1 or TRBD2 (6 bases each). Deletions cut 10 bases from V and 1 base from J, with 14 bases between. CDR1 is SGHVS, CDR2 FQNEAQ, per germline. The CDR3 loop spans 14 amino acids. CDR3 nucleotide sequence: TGTGCCACGAGGGGGGCCTATTCCTACAATGAGCAGTTCTTC. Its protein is CATRGAYSYNEQFF.

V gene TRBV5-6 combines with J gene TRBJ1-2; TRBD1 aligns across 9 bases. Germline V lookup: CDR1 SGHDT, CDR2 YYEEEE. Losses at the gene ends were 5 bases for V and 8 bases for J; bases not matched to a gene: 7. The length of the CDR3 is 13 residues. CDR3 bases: TGTGCCAGCAGAGTGGGACAGGGTCGGGGCTACACCTTC. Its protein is CASRVGQGRGYTF.

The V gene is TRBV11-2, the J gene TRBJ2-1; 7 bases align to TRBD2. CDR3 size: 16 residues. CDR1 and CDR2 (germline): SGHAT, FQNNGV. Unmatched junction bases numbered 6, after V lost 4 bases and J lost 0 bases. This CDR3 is CASSSRAGRSYNEQFF. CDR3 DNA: TGTGCCAGCAGCTCCCGAGCGGGGCGCTCCTACAATGAGCAGTTCTTC.

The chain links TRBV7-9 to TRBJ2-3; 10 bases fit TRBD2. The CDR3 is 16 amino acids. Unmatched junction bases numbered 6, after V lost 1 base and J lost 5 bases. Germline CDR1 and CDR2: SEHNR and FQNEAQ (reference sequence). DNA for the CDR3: TGTGCCAGCAGCTTAGTCTCTAGCGGGAGTAGAGATACGCAGTATTTT. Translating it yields CASSLVSSGSRDTQYF.

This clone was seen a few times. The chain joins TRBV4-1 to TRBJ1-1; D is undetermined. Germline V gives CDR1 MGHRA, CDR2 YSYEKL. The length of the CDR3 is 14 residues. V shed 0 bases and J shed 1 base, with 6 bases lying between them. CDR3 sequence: CASSQERRNTEAFF. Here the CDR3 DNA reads TGCGCCAGCAGCCAAGAACGCAGGAACACTGAAGCTTTCTTT.

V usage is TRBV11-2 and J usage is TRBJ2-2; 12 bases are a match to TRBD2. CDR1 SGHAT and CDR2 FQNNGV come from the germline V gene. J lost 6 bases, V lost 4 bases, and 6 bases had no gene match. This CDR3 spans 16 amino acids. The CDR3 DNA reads TGTGCCAGCAGCTCCCTAGCGGGAGGGCCGGCCGGGGAGCTGTTTTTT. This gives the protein CASSSLAGGPAGELFF.

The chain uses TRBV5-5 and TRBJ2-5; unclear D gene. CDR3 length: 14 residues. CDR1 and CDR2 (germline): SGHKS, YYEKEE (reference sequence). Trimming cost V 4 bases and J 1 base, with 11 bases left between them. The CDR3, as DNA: TGTGCCAGCAGCCAAGCAGGAGCCCAAGAGACCCAGTACTTC. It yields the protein CASSQAGAQETQYF.

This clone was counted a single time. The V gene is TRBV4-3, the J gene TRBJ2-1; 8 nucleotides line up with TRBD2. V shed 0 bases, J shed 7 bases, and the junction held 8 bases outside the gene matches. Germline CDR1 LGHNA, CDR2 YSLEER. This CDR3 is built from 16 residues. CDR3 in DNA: TGCGCCAGCAGCCAAGATCCAGGACTAGCAGAGAATGAGCAGTTCTTC. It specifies CASSQDPGLAENEQFF.

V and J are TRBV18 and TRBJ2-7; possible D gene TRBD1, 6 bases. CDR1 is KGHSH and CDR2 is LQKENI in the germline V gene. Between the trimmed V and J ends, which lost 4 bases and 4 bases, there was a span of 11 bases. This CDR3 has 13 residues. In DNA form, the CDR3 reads TGTGCCAGCTCACTTTACAGGGAATACGAGCAGTACTTC. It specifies CASSLYREYEQYF. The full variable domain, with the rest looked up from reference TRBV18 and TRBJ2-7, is NAGVMQNPRHLVRRRGQEARLRCSPMKGHSHVYWYRQLPEEGLKFMVYLQKENIIDESGMPKERFSAEFPKEGPSILRIQQVVRGDSAAYFCASSLYREYEQYFGPGTRLTVT.

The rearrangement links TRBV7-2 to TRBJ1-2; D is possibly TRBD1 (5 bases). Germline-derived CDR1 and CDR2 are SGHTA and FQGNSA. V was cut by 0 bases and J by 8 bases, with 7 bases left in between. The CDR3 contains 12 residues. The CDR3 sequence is CASSLAGTGYTF. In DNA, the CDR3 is TGTGCCAGCAGCTTAGCGGGGACGGGCTACACCTTC. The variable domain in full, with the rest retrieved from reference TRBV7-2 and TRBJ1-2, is GAGVSQSPSNKVTEKGKDVELRCDPISGHTALYWYRQSLGQGLEFLIYFQGNSAPDKSGLPSDRFSAERTGGSVSTLTIQRTQQEDSAVYLCASSLAGTGYTFGSGTRLTVV.

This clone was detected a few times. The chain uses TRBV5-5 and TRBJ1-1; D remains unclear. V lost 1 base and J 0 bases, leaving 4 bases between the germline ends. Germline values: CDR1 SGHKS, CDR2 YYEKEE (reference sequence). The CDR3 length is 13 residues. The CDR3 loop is CASSLSLNTEAFF. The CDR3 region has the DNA TGTGCCAGCAGCTTGTCCTTGAACACTGAAGCTTTCTTT.

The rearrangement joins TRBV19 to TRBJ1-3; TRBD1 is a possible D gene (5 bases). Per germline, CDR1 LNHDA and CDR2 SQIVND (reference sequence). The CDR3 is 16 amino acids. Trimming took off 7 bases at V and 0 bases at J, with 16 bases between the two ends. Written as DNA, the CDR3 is TGTGCCAGTACCCCCCTGGGGGGAGACTCTGGAAACACCATATATTTT. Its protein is CASTPLGGDSGNTIYF.